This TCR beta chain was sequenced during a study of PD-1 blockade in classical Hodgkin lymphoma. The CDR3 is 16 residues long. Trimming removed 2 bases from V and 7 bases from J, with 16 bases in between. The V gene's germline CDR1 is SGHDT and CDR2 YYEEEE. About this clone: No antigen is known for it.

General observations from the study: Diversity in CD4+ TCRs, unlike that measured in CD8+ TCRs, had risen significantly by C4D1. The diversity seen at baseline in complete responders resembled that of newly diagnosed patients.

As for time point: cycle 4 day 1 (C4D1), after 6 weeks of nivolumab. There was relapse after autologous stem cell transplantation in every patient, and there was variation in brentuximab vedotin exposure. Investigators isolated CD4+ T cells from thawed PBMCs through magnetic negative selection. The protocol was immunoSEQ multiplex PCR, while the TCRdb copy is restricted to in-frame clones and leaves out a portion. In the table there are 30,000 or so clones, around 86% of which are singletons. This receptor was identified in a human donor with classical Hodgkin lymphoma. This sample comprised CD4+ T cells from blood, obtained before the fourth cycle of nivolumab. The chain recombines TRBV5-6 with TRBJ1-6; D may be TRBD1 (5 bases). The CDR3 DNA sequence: TGTGCCAGCAGCTTTGGTGGTGGCGCAGGGAATTCACCCCTCCACTTT. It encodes CASSFGGGAGNSPLHF. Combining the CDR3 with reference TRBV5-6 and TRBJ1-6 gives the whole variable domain DAGVTQSPTHLIKTRGQQVTLRCSPKSGHDTVSWYQQALGQGPQFIFQYYEEEERQRGNFPDRFSGHQFPNYSSELNVNALLLGDSALYLCASSFGGGAGNSPLHFGNGTRLTVT.